Listed below are T cell receptor beta chains from one sample, sequenced in a study of blood T cells in healthy people across ages. TCRdb re-derived calls from the 5' RACE reads in MiXCR, one entry per CDR3 protein. The sample lists about 1.6 million distinct CDR3 sequences; about 35% were seen once. The material sequenced was blood. Receptors were obtained from a woman in her twenties or thirties in good health. Each CDR3 is given with its conserved first and last residue. D genes are given only for firm matches. Not all rows give a size; the values are once, few, many and, for expanded clones, a class.

DNA: TGTGCCACCAGTGATTTAAGGGAGGAGATCGGGGAGCTGTTTTTT
CDR3: CATSDLREEIGELFF
J: TRBJ2-2
V: TRBV24-1
size: NA
D: NA

DNA: TGTGCCTGGACTCGCGGGGGGGCGTCTAGAGAGCAGTTCTTC
CDR3: CAWTRGGASREQFF
J: TRBJ2-1
V: TRBV30
size: many
D: TRBD2

DNA: TGTGCCAGCAGCTTTAATCAGGCTGTATACAATGAGCAGTTCTTC
CDR3: CASSFNQAVYNEQFF
J: TRBJ2-1
V: TRBV11-2
size: few
D: NA

DNA: TGTGCCGGCAGAACGATAGCGGGAGTTGGCTACGAGCAGTACTTC
CDR3: CAGRTIAGVGYEQYF
J: TRBJ2-7
V: TRBV27
size: NA
D: TRBD2

DNA: TGTGCCAGCAGCTTAGAAATGGGTGGGCCAATTGAGCAGTACTTC
CDR3: CASSLEMGGPIEQYF
J: TRBJ2-5
V: TRBV7-9
size: NA
D: NA

DNA: TGTGCCAGCAGCTTAGATCTCGCACTAGCTTATCTCGAGCAGTACTTC
CDR3: CASSLDLALAYLEQYF
J: TRBJ2-7
V: TRBV11-2
size: few
D: NA

DNA: TGTGCCAGCAGTGAGGACACAGGGACAGGGGCCCGGGAGACCCAGTACTTC
CDR3: CASSEDTGTGARETQYF
J: TRBJ2-5
V: TRBV6-1
size: NA
D: TRBD1

DNA: TGTGCTAGTGGTTTGGGGTGGGTCGAGCAGTTCTTC
CDR3: CASGLGWVEQFF
J: TRBJ2-1
V: TRBV12-5
size: few
D: NA

DNA: TGCAGTGCTAGAGTTACAGGGTCTGAAGAACTGTTTTTT
CDR3: CSARVTGSEELFF
J: TRBJ1-4
V: TRBV20-1
size: NA
D: NA

DNA: TGCTCATCAAGGCGGAACACTGAAGCTTTCTTT
CDR3: CSSRRNTEAFF
J: TRBJ1-1
V: TRBV20-1
size: NA
D: NA

DNA: TGCAGTGCTAGTGCGCGGGGGTACGAGCAGTACTTC
CDR3: CSASARGYEQYF
J: TRBJ2-7
V: TRBV20-1
size: few
D: TRBD2

DNA: TGCAGCGTTGAAGATCCCAGGGAGGGGAATGGCTACACCTTC
CDR3: CSVEDPREGNGYTF
J: TRBJ1-2
V: TRBV29-1
size: few
D: NA

DNA: TGTGCCAGCAGCCTCCACAGGTGGACTAGCACAGATACGCAGTATTTT
CDR3: CASSLHRWTSTDTQYF
J: TRBJ2-3
V: TRBV11-1
size: few
D: NA

DNA: TGTGCCAGCAGCTTAAAATCTGTGCAGTTCTTC
CDR3: CASSLKSVQFF
J: TRBJ2-1
V: TRBV11-2
size: few
D: NA

DNA: TGTGCCAGCAGTGCTAGGGAAGGGTCACCCCTCCACTTT
CDR3: CASSAREGSPLHF
J: TRBJ1-6
V: TRBV6-1
size: NA
D: NA

DNA: TGTGCCAGCAGCTTGGGAGGGATTGGTGTCGGCACTGAAGCTTTCTTT
CDR3: CASSLGGIGVGTEAFF
J: TRBJ1-1
V: TRBV5-6
size: few
D: NA

DNA: TGTGCCAGCAGCTTCTCGGGAACGAATGAGCAGTTCTTC
CDR3: CASSFSGTNEQFF
J: TRBJ2-1
V: TRBV7-2
size: many
D: NA

DNA: TGTGCCAGCAGCCAAGTAAGTCTCGGAACTAGCACAGATACGCAGTATTTT
CDR3: CASSQVSLGTSTDTQYF
J: TRBJ2-3
V: TRBV4-2
size: few
D: NA

DNA: TGTGCCAGCAGCTCCGACAGGGGGTCCCAAGAGACCCAGTACTTC
CDR3: CASSSDRGSQETQYF
J: TRBJ2-5
V: TRBV6-2/TRBV6-3
size: NA
D: TRBD1

DNA: TGTGCCAGCAGCCCTACAGGGGGCGGAAGAGAAAAACTGTTTTTT
CDR3: CASSPTGGGREKLFF
J: TRBJ1-4
V: TRBV5-5
size: NA
D: TRBD1

DNA: TGCAGTGCTCCAGGGACAGGGAGCTTCGACGAGCAGTACTTC
CDR3: CSAPGTGSFDEQYF
J: TRBJ2-7
V: TRBV20-1
size: few
D: TRBD1

DNA: TGCAGTGCTACCCAAAAAAGTGAGACCCAGTACTTC
CDR3: CSATQKSETQYF
J: TRBJ2-5
V: TRBV20-1
size: NA
D: NA

DNA: TGTGCCAGCAGTTTTGGGACACCAGGAACGACTGAAGCTTTCTTT
CDR3: CASSFGTPGTTEAFF
J: TRBJ1-1
V: TRBV12-3/TRBV12-4
size: few
D: NA

DNA: TGTGCCAGCAGAGTCCCGGGACAGAGACCTGGGGCCAACGTCCGGACTTTC
CDR3: CASRVPGQRPGANVRTF
J: TRBJ2-6
V: TRBV28
size: once
D: TRBD1

DNA: TGTGCCACCTCGACTAGCGGGAGATGGTGGGAGCAGTACTTC
CDR3: CATSTSGRWWEQYF
J: TRBJ2-5
V: TRBV27
size: NA
D: TRBD2

DNA: TGCGCCAGCAGCTTGGAGGGACTAGCTAGCACAGATACGCAGTATTTT
CDR3: CASSLEGLASTDTQYF
J: TRBJ2-3
V: TRBV5-1
size: few
D: TRBD2

DNA: TGTGCCATCAGGGCGACAGGGAGCTACTCTACGGATGAGCAGTTCTTC
CDR3: CAIRATGSYSTDEQFF
J: TRBJ2-1
V: TRBV10-3
size: few
D: TRBD1

DNA: TGCAGCGTTGAAGATAGAAGGGGCCCCCACAATGAGCAGTTCTTC
CDR3: CSVEDRRGPHNEQFF
J: TRBJ2-1
V: TRBV29-1
size: once
D: NA

DNA: TGTGCCAGCAGTGCCTTTAGCGGGCTCGGCACAGATACGCAGTATTTT
CDR3: CASSAFSGLGTDTQYF
J: TRBJ2-3
V: TRBV27
size: NA
D: TRBD2